This is a list of T cell receptor beta chains from one sample in a study of blood T cell repertoires in COVID-19. Repertoires were generated with immunoSEQ multiplex PCR, while TCRdb's copy carries only in-frame clones and drops some. Among just over 650,000 clones listed, approximately 90% were seen once. Sample: peripheral blood. The receptors stem from a young woman with acute or convalescent COVID-19. Both conserved end residues are part of each CDR3. The D gene is left open where the match is weak. The size of a clone is reported for some rows only, either as once, few or many, or as a class for expanded clones.

J gene	V gene	D gene	clone size	CDR3 protein	CDR3 DNA
TRBJ2-6	TRBV6-6	TRBD2	NA	CASRRLAGVSGANVLTF	TGTGCCAGCAGACGACTAGCGGGGGTGTCTGGGGCCAACGTCCTGACTTTC
TRBJ1-4	TRBV11-3	NA	few	CASSLGRSNEKLFF	TGTGCCAGCAGCTTAGGCCGGAGTAATGAAAAACTGTTTTTT
TRBJ2-1	TRBV9	NA	NA	CASSVTARGAGSYNEQFF	TGTGCCAGCAGCGTGACCGCCCGCGGGGCAGGCTCCTACAATGAGCAGTTCTTC
TRBJ2-5	TRBV9	TRBD2	NA	CASSVDGGSGIETQYF	TGTGCCAGCAGCGTAGACGGGGGGAGCGGTATAGAGACCCAGTACTTC
TRBJ1-2	TRBV6-5	NA	NA	CASRSEDYGYTF	TGTGCCAGCAGGTCAGAGGACTATGGCTACACCTTC
TRBJ2-3	TRBV25-1	TRBD1	NA	CASSDRTTGTRGDTQYF	TGTGCCAGCAGTGATAGGACGACAGGGACAAGGGGAGATACGCAGTATTTT
TRBJ1-2	TRBV5-1	TRBD1	NA	CASSLGQGRGGYTF	TGCGCCAGCAGCTTGGGACAGGGTAGGGGTGGCTACACCTTC
TRBJ2-1	TRBV18	NA	NA	CASSPNTGTYNEQFF	TGTGCCAGCTCACCAAATACGGGAACCTACAATGAGCAGTTCTTC
TRBJ1-4	TRBV4-1	NA	once	CASSQHREGEKLFF	TGCGCCAGCAGCCAGCACAGGGAGGGGGAAAAACTGTTTTTT
TRBJ1-1	TRBV5-5	NA	NA	CASSFPRAEAFF	TGTGCCAGCAGCTTCCCACGAGCAGAAGCTTTCTTT
TRBJ1-2	TRBV2	NA	once	CASRPSLQGYGYTF	TGTGCCAGCAGGCCTAGCCTACAGGGCTATGGCTACACCTTC
TRBJ1-2	TRBV5-1	NA	NA	CASSLYTGGYGYTF	TGCGCCAGCAGCTTGTATACCGGGGGCTATGGCTACACCTTC
TRBJ1-1	TRBV7-9	NA	few	CASSLDLWRRHTEAFF	TGTGCCAGCAGCTTAGATCTTTGGCGGCGGCACACTGAAGCTTTCTTT
TRBJ1-5	TRBV5-8	TRBD1	NA	CASSRDRGNQPQHF	TGTGCCAGCAGCCGGGACAGGGGAAATCAGCCCCAGCATTTT
TRBJ1-2	TRBV5-6	NA	once	CASRLGQFIGLNYGYTF	TGTGCCAGCAGACTAGGACAGTTCATCGGTCTTAACTATGGCTACACCTTC
TRBJ1-2	TRBV29-1	NA	NA	CSVGGGADGYTF	TGCAGCGTTGGGGGGGGAGCAGATGGCTACACCTTC
TRBJ1-1	TRBV3-1/TRBV3-2	NA	NA	CASSQDWPGEAFF	TGTGCCAGCAGCCAAGATTGGCCAGGGGAAGCTTTCTTT
TRBJ2-7	TRBV7-2	TRBD2	NA	CASSLIGGSSYEQYF	TGTGCCAGCAGCTTAATCGGGGGGAGCTCCTACGAGCAGTACTTC
TRBJ1-1	TRBV12-3/TRBV12-4	TRBD1	NA	CASRRGLGTEAFF	TGTGCCAGCAGAAGGGGGCTGGGCACTGAAGCTTTCTTT
TRBJ1-2	TRBV24-1	NA	NA	CATSPGTNYGYTF	TGTGCCACCTCCCCAGGAACCAACTATGGCTACACCTTC
TRBJ1-2	TRBV10-3	NA	NA	CAISEAGYGYTF	TGTGCCATCAGTGAGGCAGGGTATGGCTACACCTTC
TRBJ1-3	TRBV11-3	NA	NA	CASSFNSGNTIYF	TGTGCCAGCAGCTTTAATTCTGGAAACACCATATATTTT
TRBJ1-6	TRBV19	TRBD1	NA	CASKWGQSLGDSPLHF	TGTGCCAGTAAATGGGGACAGAGCCTCGGTGATTCACCCCTCCACTTT
TRBJ1-1	TRBV19	TRBD1	NA	CASSISPLWDRGYMNTEAFF	TGTGCCAGTAGTATATCCCCTTTGTGGGACAGGGGATACATGAACACTGAAGCTTTCTTT
TRBJ1-2	TRBV15	TRBD1	NA	CATSTPGQGAYYGYTF	TGTGCCACCAGCACCCCGGGACAGGGGGCTTACTATGGCTACACCTTC